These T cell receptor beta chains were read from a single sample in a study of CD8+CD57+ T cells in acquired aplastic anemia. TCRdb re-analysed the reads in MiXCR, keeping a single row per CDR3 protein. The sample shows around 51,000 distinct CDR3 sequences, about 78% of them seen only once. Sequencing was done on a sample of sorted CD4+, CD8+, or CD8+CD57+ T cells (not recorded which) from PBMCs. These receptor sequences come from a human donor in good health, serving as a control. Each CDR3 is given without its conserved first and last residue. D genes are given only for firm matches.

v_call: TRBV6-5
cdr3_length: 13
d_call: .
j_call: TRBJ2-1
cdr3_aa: ASSWVGLARNEQF

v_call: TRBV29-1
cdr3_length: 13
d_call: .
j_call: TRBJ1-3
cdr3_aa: SVEDPRESGNTIY

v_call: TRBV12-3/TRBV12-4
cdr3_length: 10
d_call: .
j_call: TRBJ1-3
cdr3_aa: ASSLVQNTIY

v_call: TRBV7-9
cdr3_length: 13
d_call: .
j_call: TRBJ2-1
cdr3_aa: ASTTDSTLYNEQF

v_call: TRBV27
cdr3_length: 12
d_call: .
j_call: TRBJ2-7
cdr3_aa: ASSETGTHREQY

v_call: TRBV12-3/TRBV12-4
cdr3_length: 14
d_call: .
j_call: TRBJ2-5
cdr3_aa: ASRTNRYMRGETQY

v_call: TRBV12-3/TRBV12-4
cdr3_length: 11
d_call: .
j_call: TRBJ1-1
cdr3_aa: ASRQNMNTEAF

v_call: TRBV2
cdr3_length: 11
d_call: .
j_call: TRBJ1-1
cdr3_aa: ASSAGGITEAF

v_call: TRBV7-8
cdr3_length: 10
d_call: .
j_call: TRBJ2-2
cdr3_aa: ASSVGTGELF

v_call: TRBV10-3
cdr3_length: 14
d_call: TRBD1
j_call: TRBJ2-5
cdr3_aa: AISDGQGTYQETQY